This is a list of T cell receptor beta chains from one sample in a study of monozygotic twins with inflammatory bowel disease. TCRdb re-called the 5' RACE reads; every CDR3 protein appears as one record, without DNA. The sample holds around 150,000 distinct CDR3 sequences. The sequenced sample was blood. These receptors originate from a human donor with ulcerative colitis or Crohn's disease, or a healthy co-twin of an affected twin (not recorded which). The CDR3 runs from the conserved cysteine through the conserved F or W.

j_call v_call cdr3_aa
TRBJ2-1 TRBV5-6 CASSLSRTGSYNEQFF
TRBJ1-5 TRBV9 CASSAGQGRQPQHF
TRBJ2-5 TRBV14 CASSQELGRAGTQYF
TRBJ1-1 TRBV20-1 CSARGVVGTEAFF
TRBJ2-7 TRBV19 CASSPGPYGKEQYF
TRBJ2-3 TRBV6-5 CASSYSSSGSTDTQYF
TRBJ2-2 TRBV2 CANRQGLNTGELFF
TRBJ2-5 TRBV28 CASSLSGTWGETQYF
TRBJ1-1 TRBV27 CASSRKGEDTEAFF
TRBJ2-5 TRBV5-1 CASSLATGGGAQYF
TRBJ1-5 TRBV10-3 CAIRSDRSNQPQHF